These T cell receptor beta chains were read from a single sample in a study of a mutant IDH1 vaccine in newly diagnosed glioma. Their specific antigens are unknown. The repertoire was sequenced with immunoSEQ multiplex PCR; TCRdb's copy has only in-frame clones and lacks some. This sample carries some 60,000 clones, roughly four fifths of them seen once, and the ten largest clones take approximately 3.4%. The sequenced sample was PBMCs, obtained from a glioma patient whose treatment included an IDH1 peptide vaccine. All receptors derive from a woman in her fifties or sixties with glioma. Both conserved end residues are part of each CDR3. A D gene is named only where the DNA matches it firmly. A clone size is listed for some rows: how often the clone was seen (once, few, many), or a class if it is expanded.

size	V	D	J	CDR3
once	TRBV6-5	TRBD1	TRBJ2-7	CASSMDRYEQYF
.	TRBV20-1	.	TRBJ2-5	CSAGSPETQYF
.	TRBV5-1	TRBD2	TRBJ2-1	CASSGGGGNNEQFF
.	TRBV19	.	TRBJ1-6	CASSHRTAESPLHF
few	TRBV5-4	TRBD1	TRBJ1-1	CASRGISGGAAFF
.	TRBV19	.	TRBJ1-6	CASQSGPSSYNSPLHF
few	TRBV15	.	TRBJ1-1	CATSRDKGITEAFF
once	TRBV7-2	TRBD1	TRBJ1-2	CASSATGTGSPYTF
.	TRBV5-1	.	TRBJ1-5	CASSLESGANQPQHF
.	TRBV29-1	TRBD1	TRBJ2-3	CSVEGTGGFSPDTQYF
once	TRBV4-3	TRBD1	TRBJ1-6	CASSQVHWDRGRSYNSPLHF
.	TRBV7-2	.	TRBJ1-1	CASSLVSAGTEAFF
.	TRBV9	.	TRBJ2-5	CASSVSGREGETQYF